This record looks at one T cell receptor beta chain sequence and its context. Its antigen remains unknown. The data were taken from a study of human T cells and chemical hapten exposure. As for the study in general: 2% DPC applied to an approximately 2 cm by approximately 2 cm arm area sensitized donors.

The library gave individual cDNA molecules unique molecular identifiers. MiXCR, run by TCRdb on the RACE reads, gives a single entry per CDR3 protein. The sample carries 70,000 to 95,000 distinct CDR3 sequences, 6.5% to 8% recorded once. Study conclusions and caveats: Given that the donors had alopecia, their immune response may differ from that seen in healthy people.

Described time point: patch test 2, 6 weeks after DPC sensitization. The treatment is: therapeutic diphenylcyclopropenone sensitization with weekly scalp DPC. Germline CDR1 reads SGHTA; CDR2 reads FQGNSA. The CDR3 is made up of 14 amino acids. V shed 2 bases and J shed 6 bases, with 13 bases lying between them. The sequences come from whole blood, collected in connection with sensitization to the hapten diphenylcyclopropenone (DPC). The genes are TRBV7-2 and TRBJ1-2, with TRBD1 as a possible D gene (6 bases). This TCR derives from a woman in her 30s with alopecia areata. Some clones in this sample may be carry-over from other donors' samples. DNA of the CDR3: TGTGCCAGCAGCTTATATAAACAGGGTAATGGCTACACCTTC. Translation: CASSLYKQGNGYTF.